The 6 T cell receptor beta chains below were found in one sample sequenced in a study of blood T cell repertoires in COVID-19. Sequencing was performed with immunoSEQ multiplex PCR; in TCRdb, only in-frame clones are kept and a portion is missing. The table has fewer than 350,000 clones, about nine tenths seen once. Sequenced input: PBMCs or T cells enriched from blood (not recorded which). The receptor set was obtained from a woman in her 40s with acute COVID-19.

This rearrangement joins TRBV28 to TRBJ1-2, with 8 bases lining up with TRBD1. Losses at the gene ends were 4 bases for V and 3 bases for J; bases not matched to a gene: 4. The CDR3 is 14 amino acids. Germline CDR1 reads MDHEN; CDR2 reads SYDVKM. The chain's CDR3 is CASSYTGGHYGYTF. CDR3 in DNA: TGTGCCAGCAGTTATACAGGGGGGCACTATGGCTACACCTTC.

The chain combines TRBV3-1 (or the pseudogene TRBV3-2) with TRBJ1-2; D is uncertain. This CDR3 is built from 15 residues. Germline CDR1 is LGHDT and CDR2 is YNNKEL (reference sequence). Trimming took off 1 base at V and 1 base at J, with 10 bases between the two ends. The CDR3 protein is CASSQAVSGNYGYTF. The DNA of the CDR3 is TGTGCCAGCAGCCAAGCGGTTAGTGGTAACTATGGCTACACCTTC.

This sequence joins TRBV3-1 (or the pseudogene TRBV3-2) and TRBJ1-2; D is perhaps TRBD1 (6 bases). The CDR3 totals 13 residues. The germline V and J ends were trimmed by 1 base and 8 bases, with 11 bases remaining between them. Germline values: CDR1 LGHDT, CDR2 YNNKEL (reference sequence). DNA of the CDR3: TGTGCCAGCAGCCAAGGGGCAGGGGCCGGCTACACCTTC. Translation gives CASSQGAGAGYTF.

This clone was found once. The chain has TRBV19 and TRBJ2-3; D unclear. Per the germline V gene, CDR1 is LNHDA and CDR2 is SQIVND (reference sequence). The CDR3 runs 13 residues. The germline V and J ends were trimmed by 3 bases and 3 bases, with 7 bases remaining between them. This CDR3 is CASSIGGTDTQYF. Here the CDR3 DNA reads TGTGCCAGTAGTATTGGCGGTACAGATACGCAGTATTTT.

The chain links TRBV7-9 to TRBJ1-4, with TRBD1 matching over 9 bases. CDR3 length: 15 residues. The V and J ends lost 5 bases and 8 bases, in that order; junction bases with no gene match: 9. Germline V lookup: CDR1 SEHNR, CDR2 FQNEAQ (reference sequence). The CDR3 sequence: CASSKRTGVEEKLFF. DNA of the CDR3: TGTGCCAGCAGCAAGAGGACAGGGGTGGAGGAAAAACTGTTTTTT.

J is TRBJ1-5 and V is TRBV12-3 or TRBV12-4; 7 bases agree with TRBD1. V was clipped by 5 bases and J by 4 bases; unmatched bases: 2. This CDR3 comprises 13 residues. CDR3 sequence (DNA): TGTGCCAGCAGTACAGGGGAGAATCAGCCCCAGCATTTT. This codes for CASSTGENQPQHF.